Following are 29 T cell receptor beta chains from one sample sequenced in a study of T cell changes during pregnancy in multiple sclerosis. TCRdb's table, derived via immunoSEQ multiplex PCR, lists solely in-frame clones and lacks some. The sample contains some 70,000 clones, about 88% of which appear only once. Sequencing used peripheral blood, obtained before pregnancy. The receptor set was obtained from a female donor with multiple sclerosis, enrolled in a pregnancy study.

Notes on this clone: The sample has other DNA sequences that encode this CDR3 too. The chain uses TRBV19 and TRBJ1-3; D uncertain. Germline CDR1 is LNHDA and CDR2 is SQIVND (reference sequence). Trimming left V 6 bases short and J 0 bases short, with 9 bases between. This CDR3 is built from 14 residues. For the CDR3, the DNA is TGTGCCAGTAGCGGTAGTCTCTCTGGAAACACCATATATTTT. Amino acids: CASSGSLSGNTIYF.

This chain joins TRBV6-5 and TRBJ2-7; perhaps TRBD1 as D (6 bases). The length of the CDR3 is 14 residues. V was pared by 6 bases and J by 5 bases, with 17 bases between. From germline, CDR1 is MNHEY and CDR2 SVGAGI. The CDR3: CASRTTWGRNEQYF. The CDR3, as DNA: TGTGCCAGCAGAACCACATGGGGGCGGAACGAGCAGTACTTC.

The rearrangement links TRBV7-2 to TRBJ1-2; no reliable D call. In germline, CDR1 is SGHTA, CDR2 FQGNSA. The length of the CDR3 is 12 residues. V lost 1 base, J lost 8 bases, and 8 bases lay in between. CDR3: CASSLVALGYTF. The CDR3 DNA reads TGTGCCAGCAGCTTAGTTGCGCTAGGCTACACCTTC.

The chain carries TRBV5-8 and TRBJ1-2; 7 positions match TRBD1. The germline gives CDR1 SGHTS, CDR2 YDEGEE. The CDR3 has 16 amino acids. The trim removed 4 bases at V and 5 bases at J, leaving 14 bases unmatched. The CDR3 DNA reads as TGTGCCAGCAGCGAATGGAAGGGGGCTGAAGGTTATGGCTACACCTTC. Translating gives CASSEWKGAEGYGYTF.

V usage is TRBV7-2 and J usage is TRBJ2-5, with no clear D. The CDR3 loop spans 12 amino acids. Germline V gene data show CDR1 as SGHTA and CDR2 as FQGNSA. The V end lost 6 bases, the J end lost 3 bases, and 8 bases lay between the germline ends. The CDR3, as DNA: TGTGCCAGCAGTCAGGTGGAAGAGACCCAGTACTTC. The encoded protein is CASSQVEETQYF.

This chain uses TRBV29-1 with TRBJ2-5; 11 nucleotides align to TRBD1. This CDR3 is built from 17 residues. The V segment lost 5 bases and the J segment 4 bases; nucleotides outside the gene matches: 15. The germline CDR1 and CDR2 sequences are SQVTM and ANQGSEA. As DNA, the CDR3 is TGCAGCGTTTTTCCCCTCCTCCTGGGACAGGGGGGAGAGACCCAGTACTTC. This sequence encodes CSVFPLLLGQGGETQYF.

Here the CDR3 reads CASSLRPGGSLNEQFF. In nucleotides, the CDR3 is TGTGCCAGCAGCTTACGGCCAGGGGGATCCTTAAATGAGCAGTTCTTC. J is TRBJ2-1 and V is TRBV7-3; 7 bases are a match to TRBD1. CDR1 SGHTA and CDR2 FQGTGA come from the germline V gene. The CDR3 is 16 residues long. Losses at the gene ends were 2 bases for V and 7 bases for J; bases not matched to a gene: 11.

This chain uses TRBV4-3 with TRBJ1-2; 10 nucleotides match TRBD1. The CDR3 extends over 14 amino acids. CDR1 is LGHNA, CDR2 YSLEER, per germline. With 2 bases clipped from V and 6 bases from J, the junction kept 3 bases outside the gene matches. CDR3 sequence: CASSQWGQGNGYTF. Here the CDR3 DNA reads TGCGCCAGCAGCCAATGGGGACAGGGGAATGGCTACACCTTC.

The V and J genes are TRBV2 and TRBJ2-7, with a weak D call TRBD1 (6 bases). This CDR3 has 13 amino acids. V was clipped by 5 bases and J by 7 bases, with 15 bases between them. Germline CDR1 SNHLY, CDR2 FYNNEI. The CDR3 sequence: CASSPQGVIEQYF. CDR3 in DNA: TGTGCCAGCAGTCCACAGGGCGTGATAGAGCAGTACTTC.

The chain links TRBV7-6 to TRBJ1-2, with TRBD1 matching over 8 bases. This CDR3 spans 16 amino acids. Trimming at V came to 2 bases and at J to 8 bases, leaving 13 bases not matched to a gene. Germline CDR1 SGHVS, CDR2 FNYEAQ. CDR3 nucleotide sequence: TGTGCCAGCAGCTTAATCGCGCAGGGGGCGGGGGCAGGCTACACCTTC. Residues: CASSLIAQGAGAGYTF.

V gene TRBV7-8 combines with J gene TRBJ2-2, with 7 nucleotides matching TRBD2. With 5 bases clipped from V and 6 bases from J, the junction kept 15 bases outside the gene matches. This CDR3 is 17 amino acids long. Germline V gene sequence: CDR1 SGHVS, CDR2 FQNEAQ. The CDR3 DNA is TGTGCCAGCAGCCCCCACAAAGCGGGGTCGCTTTCCGGGGAGCTGTTTTTT. It specifies CASSPHKAGSLSGELFF.

The chain carries TRBV19 and TRBJ2-7, with a weak D call TRBD2 (5 bases). Trimming removed 8 bases from V and 2 bases from J, with 13 bases in between. Germline V gives CDR1 LNHDA, CDR2 SQIVND (reference sequence). The length of the CDR3 is 13 residues. This CDR3 reads CASSVRVTYEQYF. The DNA of the CDR3 is TGTGCCAGTTCTGTGAGGGTAACCTACGAGCAGTACTTC. The full variable domain, its missing parts supplied by reference TRBV19 and TRBJ2-7, is DGGITQSPKYLFRKEGQNVTLSCEQNLNHDAMYWYRQDPGQGLRLIYYSQIVNDFQKGDIAEGYSVSREKKESFPLTVTSAQKNPTAFYLCASSVRVTYEQYFGPGTRLTVT.

This clone was recorded once. The CDR3, as DNA: TGCGCCAGCAGCTTGGTAGCGGGACCCTCCTACGAGCAGTACTTC. It encodes CASSLVAGPSYEQYF. This chain links TRBV5-1 with TRBJ2-7, with 8 bases fitting TRBD2. From germline, CDR1 is SGHRS and CDR2 YFSETQ. Trimming cost V 0 bases and J 0 bases; bases outside gene matches: 2. The CDR3 has 15 residues.

The chain uses TRBV7-2 and TRBJ2-4, with D possibly being TRBD1 (6 bases). Trimming removed 5 bases from V and 9 bases from J, with 11 bases in between. Germline-derived CDR1 and CDR2 are SGHTA and FQGNSA. The CDR3 is made up of 12 amino acids. CDR3 residues: CASSLQGVIQYF. The CDR3 coding sequence is TGTGCCAGCAGCCTACAGGGAGTCATTCAGTACTTC.

V gene TRBV5-1 combines with J gene TRBJ2-3; D possibly corresponds to TRBD1 (6 bases). This CDR3 has 14 residues. V lost 5 bases and J 1 base, leaving 11 bases between the germline ends. Germline V gives CDR1 SGHRS, CDR2 YFSETQ. The CDR3 coding sequence is TGCGCCAGCAGTACGACAGGCCGCACAGATACGCAGTATTTT. It specifies CASSTTGRTDTQYF.

This sequence joins TRBV6-5 and TRBJ1-2; 8 bases line up with TRBD1. The ends lost 5 bases at V and 8 bases at J; junction bases unmatched: 4. CDR3 size: 12 residues. Germline CDR1 reads MNHEY; CDR2 reads SVGAGI. The CDR3 DNA is TGTGCCAGCAGTCCAGGGGGCTGGGGCTACACCTTC. The encoded protein is CASSPGGWGYTF.

The J gene is TRBJ2-7, the V gene TRBV6-1; perhaps TRBD1 as D (6 bases). CDR3 length: 14 amino acids. V was shortened by 2 bases and J by 0 bases, with 8 bases between the two germline ends. Germline CDR1 is MNHNS and CDR2 is SASEGT. CDR3 nucleotides: TGTGCCAGCAGTGAATGGGACACCTCCTACGAGCAGTACTTC. Translation gives CASSEWDTSYEQYF.

The gene calls are TRBV12-5 and TRBJ1-3; 7 nucleotides match TRBD1. V lost 5 bases, J lost 0 bases, and 10 bases stayed unmatched. Germline lookup yields CDR1 LGHNT and CDR2 FRNRAP. CDR3 size: 17 residues. CDR3 loop: CASGPLWDSSSGNTIYF. The CDR3, as DNA: TGTGCTAGTGGTCCTCTCTGGGACAGCAGCTCTGGAAACACCATATATTTT.

A single count supports this clone. The chain carries TRBV29-1 and TRBJ2-2; D gene uncertain. The length of the CDR3 is 16 residues. Trimming removed 3 bases from V and 0 bases from J, with 14 bases in between. Germline CDR1 reads SQVTM; CDR2 reads ANQGSEA. CDR3 sequence: CSVEQSVFANTGELFF. For the CDR3, the DNA is TGCAGCGTTGAGCAATCGGTGTTCGCGAACACCGGGGAGCTGTTTTTT.

This rearrangement joins TRBV7-2 to TRBJ2-3; possible D gene TRBD2, 5 bases. The CDR3 is made up of 12 amino acids. The germline gives CDR1 SGHTA, CDR2 FQGNSA. V lost 2 bases, J lost 7 bases, and 7 bases lay in between. Here the CDR3 DNA reads TGTGCCAGCAGCTTAACTAGTAATACGCAGTATTTT. It yields the protein CASSLTSNTQYF.

This clone came up a few times. The chain combines TRBV30 with TRBJ2-5; TRBD1 aligns across 7 bases. Trimming cost V 1 base and J 0 bases; bases outside gene matches: 5. CDR3 size: 15 residues. Germline-derived CDR1 and CDR2 are GTSNPN and SVGIG (reference sequence). The CDR3 protein is CAWSGAGGHQETQYF. The CDR3 DNA follows: TGTGCCTGGAGTGGGGCAGGGGGACACCAAGAGACCCAGTACTTC.

The chain carries TRBV7-6 and TRBJ1-4; 9 bases are a match to TRBD1. V lost 6 bases to trimming and J lost 11 bases; unmatched junction nucleotides: 7. CDR1 SGHVS and CDR2 FNYEAQ come from the germline V gene. The CDR3 is 13 residues long. The CDR3 here is CASSRRTGEKLFF. The CDR3 nucleotides read TGTGCCAGCAGTCGTAGGACAGGGGAGAAACTGTTTTTT.

The table lists this clone with a count of one. The rearrangement joins TRBV5-1 to TRBJ1-2; tentatively, D is TRBD1 (6 bases). The CDR3 extends over 16 amino acids. Deletions cut 4 bases from V and 0 bases from J, with 16 bases between. Per germline, CDR1 SGHRS and CDR2 YFSETQ. The CDR3 nucleotides read TGCGCCAGCAGCGCAGGACAGTTTTCGACTAACTATGGCTACACCTTC. This translates into CASSAGQFSTNYGYTF.

The rearrangement uses TRBV2 and TRBJ2-7; maybe TRBD2 (6 bases). The CDR3 is made up of 16 amino acids. Per germline, CDR1 SNHLY and CDR2 FYNNEI. Trimming took off 1 base at V and 1 base at J, with 14 bases between the two ends. The CDR3 region has the DNA TGTGCCAGCAGTGAAGGTGATAGCGGTTTTTCCTACGAGCAGTACTTC. Its protein is CASSEGDSGFSYEQYF.

The chain links TRBV11-2 to TRBJ2-7; D uncertain. The germline gives CDR1 SGHAT, CDR2 FQNNGV. This CDR3 region has 15 residues. V gave up 5 bases and J gave up 3 bases, with 17 bases separating them. CDR3 nucleotides: TGTGCCAGCAGCCGCGATAGACCAGGTTTCTACGAGCAGTACTTC. It codes for CASSRDRPGFYEQYF. The whole variable domain, filled in from reference TRBV11-2 and TRBJ2-7, reads EAGVAQSPRYKIIEKRQSVAFWCNPISGHATLYWYQQILGQGPKLLIQFQNNGVVDDSQLPKDRFSAERLKGVDSTLKIQPAKLEDSAVYLCASSRDRPGFYEQYFGPGTRLTVT.

The chain joins TRBV10-3 to TRBJ2-7; 9 nucleotides align to TRBD1. CDR3 length: 11 amino acids. Germline CDR1 ENHRY, CDR2 SYGVKD. Trimming at V came to 10 bases and at J to 7 bases, leaving 5 bases not matched to a gene. The CDR3 bases are TGTGCCACCGGACAGGGGTGGGAGCAGTACTTC. As protein: CATGQGWEQYF.

This chain joins TRBV7-9 and TRBJ1-1; 7 bases are a match to TRBD1. CDR3 length equals 15 residues. CDR1 SEHNR and CDR2 FQNEAQ come from the germline V gene (reference sequence). Trimming removed 1 base from V and 4 bases from J; junction bases left unmatched: 6. This CDR3 reads CASSLGTGDSTEAFF. In DNA, the CDR3 is TGTGCCAGCAGCTTAGGTACAGGGGACTCCACTGAAGCTTTCTTT.

The chain combines TRBV30 with TRBJ2-1; 12 bases align to TRBD2. Looked up from germline, CDR1 is GTSNPN and CDR2 is SVGIG (reference sequence). J was trimmed by 0 bases and V by 5 bases; bases with no gene match: 11. This CDR3 has 18 residues. CDR3 bases: TGTGCCTGGGCACTAGCGGGGGGCTCCCTTAGCTCCTACAATGAGCAGTTCTTC. This translates into CAWALAGGSLSSYNEQFF. Filled out from reference TRBV30 and TRBJ2-1, the complete variable domain reads SQTIHQWPATLVQPVGSPLSLECTVEGTSNPNLYWYRQAAGRGLQLLFYSVGIGQISSEVPQNLSASRPQDRQFILSSKKLLLSDSGFYLCAWALAGGSLSSYNEQFFGPGTRLTVL.

The J gene is TRBJ2-3, the V gene TRBV4-1; TRBD2 matches 7 bases. The CDR3 extends over 16 amino acids. The J segment lost 1 base and the V segment lost 4 bases, leaving 8 bases of the junction unmatched. The germline V gene has CDR1 MGHRA and CDR2 YSYEKL. The CDR3 sequence: CASSPQTSPRTDTQYF. CDR3 nucleotides: TGCGCCAGCAGCCCCCAGACTAGCCCACGCACAGATACGCAGTATTTT.